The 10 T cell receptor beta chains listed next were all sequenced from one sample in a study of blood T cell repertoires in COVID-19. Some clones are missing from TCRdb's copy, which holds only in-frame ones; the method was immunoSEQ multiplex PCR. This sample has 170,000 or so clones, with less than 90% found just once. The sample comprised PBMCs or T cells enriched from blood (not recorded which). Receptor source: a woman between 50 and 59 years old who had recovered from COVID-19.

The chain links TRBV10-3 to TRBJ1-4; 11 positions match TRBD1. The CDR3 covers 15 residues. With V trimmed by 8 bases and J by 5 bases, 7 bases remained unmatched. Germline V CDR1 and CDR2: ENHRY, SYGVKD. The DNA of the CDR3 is TGTGCCATCGCCGGACAGGGGGCGGAGAATGAAAAACTGTTTTTT. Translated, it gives CAIAGQGAENEKLFF.

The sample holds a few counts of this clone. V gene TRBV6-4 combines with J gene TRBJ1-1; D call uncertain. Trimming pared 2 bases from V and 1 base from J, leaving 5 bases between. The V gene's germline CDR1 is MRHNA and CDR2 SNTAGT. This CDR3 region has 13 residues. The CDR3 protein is CASSDGPNTEAFF. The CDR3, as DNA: TGTGCCAGCAGTGACGGCCCGAACACTGAAGCTTTCTTT.

The CDR3 DNA reads TGTGCCAGCAGCCCCCAACGGACAGGGCAGGAAAAACTGTTTTTT. Translated: CASSPQRTGQEKLFF. The chain carries TRBV7-9 and TRBJ1-4, with 8 positions matching TRBD1. The J segment lost 8 bases and the V segment lost 5 bases, leaving 10 bases of the junction unmatched. This CDR3 region has 15 residues. The germline V gene encodes CDR1 SEHNR and CDR2 FQNEAQ (reference sequence).

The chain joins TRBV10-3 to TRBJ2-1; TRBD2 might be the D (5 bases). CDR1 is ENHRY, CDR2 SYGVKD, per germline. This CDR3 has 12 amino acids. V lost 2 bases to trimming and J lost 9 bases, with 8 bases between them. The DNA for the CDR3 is TGTGCCATCAGTGAGGGAGGCCCTGAGCAGTTCTTC. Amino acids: CAISEGGPEQFF.

The CDR3 spells CASSSTSGYNEQFF. CDR3 bases: TGTGCCAGCAGCTCGACTAGCGGTTACAATGAGCAGTTCTTC. This chain uses TRBV11-2 with TRBJ2-1; the match to TRBD2 covers 9 bases. The CDR3 length is 14 residues. V lost 4 bases and J lost 4; bases outside the gene matches: 2. Germline CDR1 SGHAT, CDR2 FQNNGV.

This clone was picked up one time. CDR3 loop: CASRPRSSYEQYF. CDR3 coding DNA: TGTGCCAGCAGACCTAGATCGTCCTACGAGCAGTACTTC. This rearrangement joins TRBV6-5 to TRBJ2-7; D is undetermined. The ends were cut back, 6 bases at V and 1 base at J, with 10 bases in the middle. CDR3 length: 13 amino acids. Germline CDR1 is MNHEY and CDR2 is SVGAGI.

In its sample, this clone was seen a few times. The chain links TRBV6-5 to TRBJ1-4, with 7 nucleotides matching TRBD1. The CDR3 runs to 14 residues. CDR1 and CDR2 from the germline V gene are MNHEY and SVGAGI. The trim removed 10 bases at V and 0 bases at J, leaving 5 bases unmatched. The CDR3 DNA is TGTGCCACCACAGGGGATCCAACTAATGAAAAACTGTTTTTT. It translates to CATTGDPTNEKLFF.

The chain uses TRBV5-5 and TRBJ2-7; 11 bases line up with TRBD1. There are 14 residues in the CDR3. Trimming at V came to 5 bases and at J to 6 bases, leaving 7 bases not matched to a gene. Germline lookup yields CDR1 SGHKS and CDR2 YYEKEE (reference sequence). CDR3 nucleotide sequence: TGTGCCAGCAGTCTACCGGGACAGGGGGGCGAGCAGTACTTC. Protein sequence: CASSLPGQGGEQYF.

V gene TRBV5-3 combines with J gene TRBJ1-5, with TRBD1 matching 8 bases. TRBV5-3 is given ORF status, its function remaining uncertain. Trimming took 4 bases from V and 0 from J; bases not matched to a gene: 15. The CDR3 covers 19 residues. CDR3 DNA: TGTGCCAGAAGCCTCGGGACAGGATCAATTGCAGGTAGCAATCAGCCCCAGCATTTT. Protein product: CARSLGTGSIAGSNQPQHF.

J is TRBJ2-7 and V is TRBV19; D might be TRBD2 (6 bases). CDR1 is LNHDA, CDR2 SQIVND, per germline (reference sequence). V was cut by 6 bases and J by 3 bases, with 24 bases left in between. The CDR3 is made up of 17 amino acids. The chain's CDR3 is CASRPNLPGLGNYEQYF. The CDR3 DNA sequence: TGTGCCAGTAGACCGAATCTGCCGGGACTGGGCAACTACGAGCAGTACTTC.